The source of this T cell receptor (beta chain) is a study of T cells in Graves' hyperthyroidism and ophthalmopathy. Across the whole study: Peripheral blood was drawn at first diagnosis, prior to all treatment.

In making diagnoses, clinical symptoms, serum thyroxine and TRAb, thyroid ultrasound and orbital computed tomography were all used. Fresh peripheral blood, roughly 10 ml, was the source of the PBMCs. The CDR3 regions of TCR beta were amplified from RNA transcripts. TCR CDR3 underwent first-round RT-PCR with the HTBI primer set. TCRdb re-analysed the multiplex PCR reads in MiXCR, keeping a single row per CDR3 protein. The table has 500,000 to 650,000 distinct CDR3 sequences, approximately 15% seen once. In its sample, this clonotype was seen many times. The CDR3 runs to 15 residues. The V end lost 2 bases, the J end lost 6 bases, and 14 bases lay between the germline ends. Germline V CDR1 and CDR2: SGHAT, FQNNGV.

This clonotype was obtained from a woman aged 40-49 years with Graves' hyperthyroidism. The chain is built from TRBV11-2 and TRBJ1-5; tentative D call: TRBD1 (5 bases). Source material: blood. The chain's CDR3 is CASSLNWGEGQPQHF. In nucleotides, the CDR3 is TGTGCCAGCAGCTTAAACTGGGGGGAAGGTCAGCCCCAGCATTTT. The whole variable domain, remainder taken from reference TRBV11-2 and TRBJ1-5, is EAGVAQSPRYKIIEKRQSVAFWCNPISGHATLYWYQQILGQGPKLLIQFQNNGVVDDSQLPKDRFSAERLKGVDSTLKIQPAKLEDSAVYLCASSLNWGEGQPQHFGDGTRLSIL.